This paragraph reports one TCR beta chain. No antigen is known for it. The source of the sample is a study of cytomegalovirus exposure and HLA in healthy donors. Findings and caveats of the study: There were 150 or so TCR beta chains listed as cytomegalovirus-associated.

Sequencing used immunoSEQ multiplex PCR; TCRdb keeps in-frame clones, though not all of them. The profile covers 150,000 to 250,000 clones, with approximately 78% appearing a single time and 1.2% taken by the ten largest. This CDR3 is 14 amino acids long. CDR1 SGHNT and CDR2 YYREEE come from the germline V gene (reference sequence). Trimming cost V 0 bases and J 2 bases, with 7 bases left between them. The chain links TRBV5-4 to TRBJ2-3; D uncertain. Material for sequencing was PBMCs. This clonotype originated in a woman younger than 45 in good health and CMV-seronegative. CDR3 residues: CASSLGGPTDTQYF. The DNA of the CDR3 is TGTGCCAGCAGCTTGGGAGGCCCCACAGATACGCAGTATTTT. Variable domain in full (rest from reference TRBV5-4 and TRBJ2-3): ETGVTQSPTHLIKTRGQQVTLRCSSQSGHNTVSWYQQALGQGPQFIFQYYREEENGRGNFPPRFSGLQFPNYSSELNVNALELDDSALYLCASSLGGPTDTQYFGPGTRLTVL.